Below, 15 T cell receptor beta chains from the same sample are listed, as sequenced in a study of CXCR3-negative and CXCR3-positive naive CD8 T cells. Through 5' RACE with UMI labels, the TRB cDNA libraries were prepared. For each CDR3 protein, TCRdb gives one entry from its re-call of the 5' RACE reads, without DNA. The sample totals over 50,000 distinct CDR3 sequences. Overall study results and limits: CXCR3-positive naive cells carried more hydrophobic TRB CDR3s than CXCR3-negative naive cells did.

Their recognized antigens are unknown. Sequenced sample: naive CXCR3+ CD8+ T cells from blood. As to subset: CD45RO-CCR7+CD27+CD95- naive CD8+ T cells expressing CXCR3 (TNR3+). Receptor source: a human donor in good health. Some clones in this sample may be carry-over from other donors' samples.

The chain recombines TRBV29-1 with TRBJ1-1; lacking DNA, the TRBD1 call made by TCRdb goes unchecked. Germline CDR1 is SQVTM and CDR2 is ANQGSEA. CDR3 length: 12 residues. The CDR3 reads CSVFGTSAEAFF.

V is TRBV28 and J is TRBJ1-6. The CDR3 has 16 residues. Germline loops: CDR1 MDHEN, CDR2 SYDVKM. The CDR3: CASSQGRGSYNSPLHF.

The CDR3 spells CASSAPPGAPQYF. The chain is built from TRBV7-8 and TRBJ2-3; without DNA, the TCRdb call of TRBD1 cannot be checked. The CDR3 totals 13 residues. Germline-derived CDR1 and CDR2 are SGHVS and FQNEAQ. Using reference TRBV7-8 and TRBJ2-3 for the parts outside the CDR3, the full variable domain is GAGVSQSPRYKVAKRGQDVALRCDPISGHVSLFWYQQALGQGPEFLTYFQNEAQLDKSGLPSDRFFAERPEGSVSTLKIQRTQQEDSAVYLCASSAPPGAPQYFGPGTRLTVL.

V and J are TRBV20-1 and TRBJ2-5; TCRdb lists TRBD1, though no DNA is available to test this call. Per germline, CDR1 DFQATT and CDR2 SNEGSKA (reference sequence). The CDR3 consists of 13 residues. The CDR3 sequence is CSARDPGTETQYF.

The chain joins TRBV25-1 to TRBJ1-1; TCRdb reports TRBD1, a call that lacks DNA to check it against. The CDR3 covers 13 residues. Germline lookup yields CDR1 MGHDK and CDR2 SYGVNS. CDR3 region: CASSSGGRTEAFF.

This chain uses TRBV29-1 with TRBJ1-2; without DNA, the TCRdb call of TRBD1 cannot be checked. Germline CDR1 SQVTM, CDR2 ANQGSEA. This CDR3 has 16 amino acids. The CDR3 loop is CSVARPGTERNYGYTF.

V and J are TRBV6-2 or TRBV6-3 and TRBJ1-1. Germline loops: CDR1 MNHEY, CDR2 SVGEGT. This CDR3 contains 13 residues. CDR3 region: CASTWGGWEEAFF.

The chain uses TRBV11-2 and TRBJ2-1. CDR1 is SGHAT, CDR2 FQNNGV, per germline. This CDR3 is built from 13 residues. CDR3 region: CASNRISGNEQFF.

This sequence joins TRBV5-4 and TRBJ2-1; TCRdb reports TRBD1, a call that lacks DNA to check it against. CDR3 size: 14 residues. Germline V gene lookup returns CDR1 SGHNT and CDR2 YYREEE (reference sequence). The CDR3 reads CASSLWDRDNEQFF.

The CDR3: CSVEQVWGYTF. The rearrangement uses TRBV29-1 and TRBJ1-2. Germline loops: CDR1 SQVTM, CDR2 ANQGSEA. The CDR3 consists of 11 residues.

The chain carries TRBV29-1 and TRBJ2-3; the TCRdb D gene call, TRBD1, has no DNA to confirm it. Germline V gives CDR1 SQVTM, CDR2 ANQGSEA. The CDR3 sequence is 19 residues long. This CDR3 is CSVEDPLDPVAASTDTQYF.

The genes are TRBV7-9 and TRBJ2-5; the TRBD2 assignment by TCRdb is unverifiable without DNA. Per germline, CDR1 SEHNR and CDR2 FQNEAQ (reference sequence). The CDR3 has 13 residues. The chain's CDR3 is CASSFEEEETQYF.

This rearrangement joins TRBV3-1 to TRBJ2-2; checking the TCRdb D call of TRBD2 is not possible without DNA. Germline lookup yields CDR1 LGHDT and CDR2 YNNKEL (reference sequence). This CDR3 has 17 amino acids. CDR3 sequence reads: CASSLSGLAGEAGELFF. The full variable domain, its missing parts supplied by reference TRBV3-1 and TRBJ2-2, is DTAVSQTPKYLVTQMGNDKSIKCEQNLGHDTMYWYKQDSKKFLKIMFSYNNKELIINETVPNRFSPKSPDKAHLNLHINSLELGDSAVYFCASSLSGLAGEAGELFFGEGSRLTVL.

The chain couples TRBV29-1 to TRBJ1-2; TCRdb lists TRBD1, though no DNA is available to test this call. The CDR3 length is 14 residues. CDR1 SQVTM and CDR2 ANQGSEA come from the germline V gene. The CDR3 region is CSVTTPGLNGGYTF.

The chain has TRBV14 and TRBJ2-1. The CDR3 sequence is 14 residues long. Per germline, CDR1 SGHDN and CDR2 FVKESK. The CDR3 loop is CASSPWGLYNEQFF.